Detailed here is one T cell receptor (beta chain). How the authors handled the data: Researchers report that nucleated cell counts were estimated from reference gene primer amplification. Profiling relied on immunoSEQ multiplex PCR, and the TCRdb table lists in-frame clones only, not all of them. The DNA gave D and trimming, while V, J and clone size come from that table. The sample has some 320,000 clones; roughly 90% are singletons. This sample was included in a study of blood T cell repertoires in COVID-19. The CDR3 extends over 13 amino acids. The germline V gene encodes CDR1 SNHLY and CDR2 FYNNEI. V dropped 7 bases and J dropped 4; count of bases not matched to a gene: 6.

The sample was PBMCs or T cells enriched from blood (not recorded which). This sequence originates from a woman aged 25 to 39 who had been exposed to COVID-19. The gene calls are TRBV2 and TRBJ2-7; TRBD1 matches at 8 bases. The CDR3 reads CASNPDRGYEQYF. The CDR3 DNA sequence: TGTGCCAGCAACCCCGACAGGGGATACGAGCAGTACTTC.